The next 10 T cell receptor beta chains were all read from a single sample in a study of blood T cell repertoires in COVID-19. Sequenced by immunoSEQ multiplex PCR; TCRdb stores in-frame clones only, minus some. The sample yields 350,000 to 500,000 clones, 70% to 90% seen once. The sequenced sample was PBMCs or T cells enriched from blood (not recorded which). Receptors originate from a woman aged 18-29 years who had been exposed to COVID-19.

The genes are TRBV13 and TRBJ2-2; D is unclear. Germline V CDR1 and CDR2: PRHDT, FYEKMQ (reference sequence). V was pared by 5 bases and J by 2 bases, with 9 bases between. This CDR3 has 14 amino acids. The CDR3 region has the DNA TGTGCCAGCAGCCCCGAGGAAAACACCGGGGAGCTGTTTTTT. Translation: CASSPEENTGELFF.

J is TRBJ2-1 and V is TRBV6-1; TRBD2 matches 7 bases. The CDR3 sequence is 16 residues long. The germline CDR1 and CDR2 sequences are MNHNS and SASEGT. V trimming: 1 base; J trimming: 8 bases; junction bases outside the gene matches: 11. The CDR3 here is CASSEGFGGFYDEQFF. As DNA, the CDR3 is TGTGCCAGCAGTGAAGGGTTCGGGGGGTTTTACGATGAGCAGTTCTTC.

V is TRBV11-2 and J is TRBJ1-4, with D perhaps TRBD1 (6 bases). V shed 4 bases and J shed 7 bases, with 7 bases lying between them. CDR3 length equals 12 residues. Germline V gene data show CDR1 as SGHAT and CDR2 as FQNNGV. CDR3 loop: CASSSTGEKLFF. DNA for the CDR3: TGTGCCAGCAGCTCGACAGGTGAAAAACTGTTTTTT.

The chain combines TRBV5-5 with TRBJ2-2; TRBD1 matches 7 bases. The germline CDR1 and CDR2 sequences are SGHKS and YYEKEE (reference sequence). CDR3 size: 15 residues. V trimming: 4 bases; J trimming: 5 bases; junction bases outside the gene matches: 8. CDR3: CASSGGQPFTGELFF. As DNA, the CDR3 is TGTGCCAGCAGCGGGGGACAGCCATTTACCGGGGAGCTGTTTTTT.

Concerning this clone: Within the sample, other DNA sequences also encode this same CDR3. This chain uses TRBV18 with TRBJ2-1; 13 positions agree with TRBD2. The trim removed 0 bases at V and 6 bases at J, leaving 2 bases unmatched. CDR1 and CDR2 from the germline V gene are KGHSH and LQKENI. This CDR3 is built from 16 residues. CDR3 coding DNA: TGTGCCAGCTCACCACCGCGACTAGCGGGGGGCAATGAGCAGTTCTTC. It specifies CASSPPRLAGGNEQFF.

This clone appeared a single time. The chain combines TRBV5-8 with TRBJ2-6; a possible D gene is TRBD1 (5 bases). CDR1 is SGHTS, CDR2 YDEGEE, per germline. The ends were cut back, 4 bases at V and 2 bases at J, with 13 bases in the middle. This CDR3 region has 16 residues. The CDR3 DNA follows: TGTGCCAGCAGCCTTCCAGGGTCTGCTGGGGCCAACGTCCTGACTTTC. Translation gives CASSLPGSAGANVLTF.

Here the CDR3 reads CASSQDADYNYGYTF. CDR3 DNA sequence: TGTGCCAGCAGCCAAGATGCGGATTATAACTATGGCTACACCTTC. This sequence joins TRBV4-2 and TRBJ1-2; D remains ambiguous. This CDR3 has 15 residues. Germline assignment: CDR1 LGHNA and CDR2 YNFKEQ. V shed 0 bases and J shed 1 base, with 9 bases lying between them.

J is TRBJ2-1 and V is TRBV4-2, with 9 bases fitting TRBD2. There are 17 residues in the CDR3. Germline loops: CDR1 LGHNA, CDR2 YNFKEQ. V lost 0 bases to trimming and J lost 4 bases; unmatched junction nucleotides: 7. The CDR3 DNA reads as TGTGCCAGCAGCCAAGATCTAATAGCGGGGGTTTACAATGAGCAGTTCTTC. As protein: CASSQDLIAGVYNEQFF.

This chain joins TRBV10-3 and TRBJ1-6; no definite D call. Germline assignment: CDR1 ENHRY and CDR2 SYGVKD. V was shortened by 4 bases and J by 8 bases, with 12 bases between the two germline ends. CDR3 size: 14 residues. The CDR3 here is CAISGSSPDSPLHF. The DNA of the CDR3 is TGTGCCATCAGTGGGTCTTCGCCAGATTCACCCCTCCACTTT.

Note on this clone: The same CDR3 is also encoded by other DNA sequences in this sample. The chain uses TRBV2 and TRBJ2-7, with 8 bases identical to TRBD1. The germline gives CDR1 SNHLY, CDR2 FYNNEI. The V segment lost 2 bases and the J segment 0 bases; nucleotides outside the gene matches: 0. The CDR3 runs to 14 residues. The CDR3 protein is CASSEQGASYEQYF. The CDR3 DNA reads TGTGCCAGCAGTGAACAGGGGGCCTCCTACGAGCAGTACTTC.